Listed below are T cell receptor beta chains from one sample, sequenced in a study of quantifying T cell responses using KT2 cells. TCRdb called the UMI-ligation and nested PCR reads again in MiXCR, with one record for every CDR3 protein. The sample holds roughly 38,000 distinct CDR3 sequences; over 15% are singletons and the top ten take approximately 47%. Sequencing was done on a sample of PBMCs spiked with cells of the T cell clone KT2. All receptors come from a human donor. Each CDR3 is given with its conserved first and last residue. Fields, in order: D gene, clone size, J gene, V gene, CDR3 DNA, CDR3 protein. The D gene is left open where the match is weak. Clone size is shown for a subset of rows, as once, few, many or a class of expanded clone.

TRBD2 | many | TRBJ2-3 | TRBV11-2 | TGTGCCAGCAGCTGGACTAGCGGGGGGGATACGCAGTATTTT | CASSWTSGGDTQYF
TRBD1 | few | TRBJ2-3 | TRBV6-6 | TGTGCCAGCAGCAGACAGGGGGAGACAGATACGCAGTATTTT | CASSRQGETDTQYF
- | few | TRBJ2-1 | TRBV28 | TGTGCCAGCAGTTTAGTGGCGGGTGGGGGTTCCAATGAGCAGTTCTTC | CASSLVAGGGSNEQFF
- | few | TRBJ2-3 | TRBV7-2 | TGTGCCAGCAGCTCGACGGGCGGGTGGGATACGCAGTATTTT | CASSSTGGWDTQYF
TRBD2 | many | TRBJ2-1 | TRBV7-2 | TGTGCCAGCAGCTCGCGACTAGCGGGGAGGAGCTCCTACAATGAGCAGTTCTTC | CASSSRLAGRSSYNEQFF
TRBD2 | few | TRBJ2-5 | TRBV20-1 | TGCAGTGCTAGAGGGGGGACTAGCGGGGGAAAGACCCAGTACTTC | CSARGGTSGGKTQYF
TRBD2 | many | TRBJ2-1 | TRBV5-1 | TGCGCCAGCAAGACCGATCCGGGACTAGCGGGGGGCAATGAGCAGTTCTTC | CASKTDPGLAGGNEQFF
TRBD2 | - | TRBJ2-5 | TRBV27 | TGTGCCAGCAGCGGGGGACTAGCGGGAGTGGAAGAGACCCAGTACTTC | CASSGGLAGVEETQYF
- | - | TRBJ2-3 | TRBV5-1 | TGCGCCAGCAGCTTGGAAGGGGAAGTCACAGATACGCAGTATTTT | CASSLEGEVTDTQYF
TRBD1 | few | TRBJ2-4 | TRBV6-1 | TGTGCCAGCATGTGGGACAGAAACATTCAGTACTTC | CASMWDRNIQYF
TRBD2 | few | TRBJ2-3 | TRBV4-3 | TGCGCCAGCAGCCAAGAGACTAGCGGGAGTTCAGATACGCAGTATTTT | CASSQETSGSSDTQYF
- | - | TRBJ2-7 | TRBV5-6 | TGTGCCAGCAGCATCAACCAGGGGTACGAGCAGTACTTC | CASSINQGYEQYF
- | - | TRBJ2-3 | TRBV7-2 | TGTGCCAGCAGCTTGAACGGGGGAAGCACAGATACGCAGTATTTT | CASSLNGGSTDTQYF
- | - | TRBJ2-1 | TRBV20-1 | TGCAGTGCTGGCCCGGGGGCGCGATACAATGAGCAGTTCTTC | CSAGPGARYNEQFF
- | few | TRBJ2-1 | TRBV4-1 | TGCGCCAGCAGCCAAGTTAACCTAGTTGCATATAATGAGCAGTTCTTC | CASSQVNLVAYNEQFF
- | few | TRBJ1-2 | TRBV9 | TGTGCCAGCAGCCCTACAGTTGAGGCGCGGGGCTACACCTTC | CASSPTVEARGYTF
TRBD2 | - | TRBJ2-3 | TRBV27 | TGTGCCAGCAGTTTTTTAGCGGGAGGGGCAGATACGCAGTATTTT | CASSFLAGGADTQYF
TRBD1 | - | TRBJ1-6 | TRBV12-3/TRBV12-4 | TGTGCCAGCAGTCCGACAGGGGAGAATTCACCCCTCCACTTT | CASSPTGENSPLHF
- | few | TRBJ2-1 | TRBV5-4 | TGTGCCAGCAGCTTGGTGAACCTGGACAGCTACAATGAGCAGTTCTTC | CASSLVNLDSYNEQFF
- | many | TRBJ2-3 | TRBV9 | TGTGCCAGCAGCGTAGATTCGGACCCTAGCACAGATACGCAGTATTTT | CASSVDSDPSTDTQYF
- | few | TRBJ2-7 | TRBV30 | TGTGCCTGGAGTGTTATGTGGGGCGAATATCAGCAGTACTTC | CAWSVMWGEYQQYF
- | many | TRBJ1-6 | TRBV15 | TGTGCCACCAGCAGAGACAACTATAATTCACCCCTCCACTTT | CATSRDNYNSPLHF
- | few | TRBJ1-5 | TRBV19 | TGTGCCAGTAGTGTACAGGGCTCTCAGCCCCAGCATTTT | CASSVQGSQPQHF
TRBD1 | few | TRBJ1-4 | TRBV7-9 | TGTGCCAGCACGGGGACAGGGCCCTCTGGGGGCGAAAAACTGTTTTTT | CASTGTGPSGGEKLFF
TRBD2 | few | TRBJ2-1 | TRBV6-1 | TGTGCCAGTCTGAGCGGGAGTGGGGATGAGCAGTTCTTC | CASLSGSGDEQFF
- | few | TRBJ1-3 | TRBV29-1 | TGCAGCGTTGAGGGCCAGGCTGGAAACACCATATATTTT | CSVEGQAGNTIYF
- | - | TRBJ2-7 | TRBV2 | TGTGCCAGCAAAGGGACCGTCTCCTACGAGCAGTACTTC | CASKGTVSYEQYF
- | few | TRBJ1-2 | TRBV11-2 | TGTGCCAGCAGCTCTCCCGCCGTGTGGGGGATCAACTATGGCTACACCTTC | CASSSPAVWGINYGYTF
- | many | TRBJ2-7 | TRBV5-6 | TGTGCCAGCAGCAGAAGCGGGCCCTCCTACGAGCAGTACTTC | CASSRSGPSYEQYF
- | many | TRBJ2-4 | TRBV12-3/TRBV12-4 | TGTGCCAGCAGCCCTACAGTACGGACGGACATTCAGTACTTC | CASSPTVRTDIQYF
- | few | TRBJ1-2 | TRBV15 | TGTGCCACCAGCAGAGATCGGGGGGCTCTCTATGGCTACACCTTC | CATSRDRGALYGYTF
TRBD2 | - | TRBJ2-5 | TRBV5-6 | TGTGCCAGCAGCTTGAGGACTCTAGCGGGAGAGACCCAGTACTTC | CASSLRTLAGETQYF
TRBD1 | many | TRBJ2-7 | TRBV4-2 | TGTGCCAGCAGCCACTTGGACAGGGACCACTACGAGCAGTACTTC | CASSHLDRDHYEQYF
TRBD2 | - | TRBJ2-7 | TRBV6-6 | TGTGCCAGCAGTTACCCGGGACTAGCGGAATACGAGCAGTACTTC | CASSYPGLAEYEQYF
- | many | TRBJ2-7 | TRBV13 | TGTGCCAGCAGCTTACGGGGGCCCTACGAGCAGTACTTC | CASSLRGPYEQYF
- | few | TRBJ1-1 | TRBV29-1 | TGCAGCGTTGAAGATAGGGGGGAAGCTTTCTTT | CSVEDRGEAFF